This T cell receptor beta chain was retrieved from a study of CD8+ T cells in alopecia areata. Noted treatment: oral pan-JAK inhibitor, 5-10 mg twice daily. Sequencing used cDNA as its template, made by extracting RNA and reverse transcribing it. Assay: immunoSEQ multiplex PCR; the TCRdb copy retains only in-frame clones and omits some. The table shows some 170,000 clones, with 53% occurring only once. V lost 5 bases to trimming and J lost 3 bases, with 12 bases between them. Germline V gene sequence: CDR1 SGHTA, CDR2 FQGTGA. This CDR3 has 14 residues. Overall study findings and caveats: Patients displayed less clarity in TCR sharing than mice, a finding possibly related to HLA. Scalp clonality, along with expanded CD8+ clones among the top 100, was significantly decreased by tofacitinib. Many expanded lesional clones persisted in scalp and blood during tofacitinib. Sequenced scalp T cells also include alphabeta T cells resident in normal skin.

With regard to this clone: The target antigen is unknown.

This material consisted of CD8+ T cells sorted from blood, taken at week 24, from a patient treated with tofacitinib. V and J are TRBV7-3 and TRBJ2-3; tentatively, D is TRBD2 (7 bases). The receptor was derived from a human donor with alopecia areata. CDR3 sequence (DNA): TGTGCCAGCAGCCTCAGGGGACTAACAGATACGCAGTATTTT. Translating it yields CASSLRGLTDTQYF.